This is a list of T cell receptor beta chains from one sample in a study of cytomegalovirus exposure and HLA in healthy donors. TCRdb's copy holds only in-frame clones and misses some; the assay was immunoSEQ multiplex PCR. In the table there are about 190,000 clones, under 85% of which are singletons. The sequenced sample consisted of PBMCs. The origin of the receptors is a woman aged 18 to 35 in good health and CMV-seronegative. Both conserved end residues are part of each CDR3. The D gene is left open where the match is weak. Clone size, where shown, is once, few, many, or a class for clones that have expanded.

>TRBV6-5|TRBD1|TRBJ2-5|.
TGTGCCAGCAGAGCCTCAGGGGGTGTCGGAGAGACCCAGTACTTC
CASRASGGVGETQYF
>TRBV7-7|.|TRBJ2-5|.
TGTGCCAGCAGCTTAACTTCCGATCCAGAGACCCAGTACTTC
CASSLTSDPETQYF
>TRBV5-4|TRBD1|TRBJ2-7|.
TGTGCCAGCAGCTTGTTGGGACAGGGGGCGAAGGAGCAGTACTTC
CASSLLGQGAKEQYF
>TRBV7-2|.|TRBJ2-5|once
TGTGCCAGCGAGTCCGACGGGGGGACCCAGTACTTC
CASESDGGTQYF
>TRBV28|.|TRBJ1-1|once
TGTGCCAGCAGTTTATCCAGTGGCACTGAAGCTTTCTTT
CASSLSSGTEAFF
>TRBV10-3|TRBD1|TRBJ1-5|.
TGTGCCATCAGTGAGTCAGGGGGCGAAAGCAATCAGCCCCAGCATTTT
CAISESGGESNQPQHF
>TRBV6-5|.|TRBJ2-7|.
TGTGCCAGCAGTCTAGACAGAAAAGTACAGTACTTC
CASSLDRKVQYF
>TRBV27|.|TRBJ2-3|.
TGTGCCAGCAGTTTATCACAGTCACCTGGAGATACGCAGTATTTT
CASSLSQSPGDTQYF
>TRBV27|TRBD1|TRBJ2-1|.
TGTGCCAGCAGTGGGACAGGGGGCGCCGGGTCCTACAATGAGCAGTTCTTC
CASSGTGGAGSYNEQFF
>TRBV27|.|TRBJ2-2|.
TGTGCCAGCAGTTTTGGGGCGCGCACCGGGGAGCTGTTTTTT
CASSFGARTGELFF
>TRBV5-1|.|TRBJ2-2|.
TGCGCCAGCAGCTTGATTAGTGGTCAATCCGGGGAGCTGTTTTTT
CASSLISGQSGELFF
>TRBV19|TRBD2|TRBJ2-2|once
TGTGCCAGTTCACAAATAGCGGGGTTCGGGGAGCTGTTTTTT
CASSQIAGFGELFF
>TRBV10-3|TRBD2|TRBJ2-1|.
TGTGCCACCCACGGGGGGGGTTATGAGCAGTTCTTC
CATHGGGYEQFF
>TRBV7-9|.|TRBJ2-7|.
TGTGCCAGCAGCCCCCCAGCGGTGACCTACGAGCAGTACTTC
CASSPPAVTYEQYF
>TRBV6-5|TRBD2|TRBJ2-3|.
TGTGCCAGCAGTAAGACTAGCGGGAAAACAGATACGCAGTATTTT
CASSKTSGKTDTQYF
>TRBV7-9|.|TRBJ2-7|.
TGTGCCAGCAGCTTAGCCCGGAGTTTGGGCGAGCAGTACTTC
CASSLARSLGEQYF
>TRBV2|TRBD1|TRBJ2-1|.
TGTGCCAGCAGTCAGGGACAGGGGGCTCTGAATGAGCAGTTCTTC
CASSQGQGALNEQFF
>TRBV19|TRBD1|TRBJ1-1|.
TGTGCCAGTAGGCAGACAGGGGGATTAGGCGAAGCTTTCTTT
CASRQTGGLGEAFF
>TRBV7-9|TRBD1|TRBJ1-2|.
TGTGCCAGCAGCTTAGGGACAGGCGACCTCTATGGCTACACCTTC
CASSLGTGDLYGYTF
>TRBV9|TRBD1|TRBJ2-7|.
TGTGCCAGCAGCGACGGACAGGGAAACTACGAGCAGTACTTC
CASSDGQGNYEQYF
>TRBV7-8|.|TRBJ1-1|.
TGTGCCAGCAGCTTAGGTTCATGGAACACTGAAGCTTTCTTT
CASSLGSWNTEAFF
>TRBV7-9|TRBD1|TRBJ2-4|.
TGTGCCAGCAGCTACGGGGACAGGGGGACCAAAAACATTCAGTACTTC
CASSYGDRGTKNIQYF
>TRBV19|.|TRBJ1-1|once
TGTGCCAGTACCCCCATTGAACAGGTATCTCCCACTGAAGCTTTCTTT
CASTPIEQVSPTEAFF
>TRBV30|TRBD2|TRBJ2-1|.
TGTGCCTGGATCCGAGCGGGGGGTTACAATGAGCAGTTCTTC
CAWIRAGGYNEQFF
>TRBV28|.|TRBJ1-1|.
TGTGCCAGCAGTTTTGCGGGGCAAAACACTGAAGCTTTCTTT
CASSFAGQNTEAFF
>TRBV2|.|TRBJ1-2|few
TGTGCCAGCAGCACCGGAGGGCGGAACTATGGCTACACCTTC
CASSTGGRNYGYTF
>TRBV11-2|TRBD2|TRBJ2-2|.
TGTGCCAGCAGTAAGCGGGGGGAAGTAGCCGGGGAGCTGTTTTTT
CASSKRGEVAGELFF
>TRBV19|.|TRBJ2-7|.
TGTGCCAGTAGGAACACCGGGACTTCCTACGAGCAGTACTTC
CASRNTGTSYEQYF
>TRBV4-1|.|TRBJ2-4|.
TGCGCCAGCAGAAGCGTCTTAGCCAAAAACATTCAGTACTTC
CASRSVLAKNIQYF
>TRBV2|.|TRBJ2-7|.
TGTGCCAGCAGTGAACAGGGAACCTCCTACGAGCAGTACTTC
CASSEQGTSYEQYF
>TRBV6-5|TRBD2|TRBJ2-5|once
TGTGCCAGCAGTTGGGAGGGAGTGGAGACCCAGTACTTC
CASSWEGVETQYF
>TRBV7-8|.|TRBJ2-7|.
TGTGCCAGCAGCTTAGCCGAGTTCTCCTACGAGCAGTACTTC
CASSLAEFSYEQYF
>TRBV5-1|.|TRBJ1-4|few
TGCGCCAGCAGCTTGCGGGGATTTGATGAAAAACTGTTTTTT
CASSLRGFDEKLFF